A single sample is the source of the 30 T cell receptor beta chains below, sequenced in a study of early T cells in non-severe SARS-CoV-2 infection. One entry per CDR3 protein results from TCRdb running MiXCR on the 5' RACE reads. The top ten clones hold under 5.5% of a sample with some 50,000 distinct CDR3 sequences, more than 4.5% of them seen once. Sequenced material: whole blood, taken at baseline. These receptors came from an adult who was a healthcare worker with PCR-confirmed SARS-CoV-2 infection or an uninfected control (not recorded which).

This clonotype showed up just a few times. CDR3 in DNA: TGCAGTGCTAGAACATCCCCTTTTTTAGACAGGGGGCTTGGCAATCAGCCCCAGCATTTT. Protein sequence: CSARTSPFLDRGLGNQPQHF. This sequence joins TRBV20-1 and TRBJ1-5, with 10 bases fitting TRBD1. Germline-derived CDR1 and CDR2 are DFQATT and SNEGSKA (reference sequence). J lost 2 bases, V lost 2 bases, and 18 bases had no gene match. This CDR3 is built from 20 residues.

This clonotype was seen ten or more times. This rearrangement joins TRBV10-3 to TRBJ1-1; the match to TRBD1 covers 7 bases. The germline V gene encodes CDR1 ENHRY and CDR2 SYGVKD. The trim removed 2 bases at V and 1 base at J, leaving 7 bases unmatched. CDR3 length equals 16 residues. CDR3 protein: CAISEEWDRGNTEAFF. Here the CDR3 DNA reads TGTGCCATCAGTGAGGAATGGGACAGAGGGAACACTGAAGCTTTCTTT.

The sample holds many counts of this clonotype. The CDR3 nucleotides read TGTGCCAACCTTTCAGGGACTAATTCACCCCTCCACTTT. Protein: CANLSGTNSPLHF. This sequence joins TRBV25-1 and TRBJ1-6; TRBD1 is a possible D gene (5 bases). The V and J ends lost 10 bases and 6 bases respectively, with 13 bases between them. This CDR3 comprises 13 residues. Germline-derived CDR1 and CDR2 are MGHDK and SYGVNS.

This clonotype was recorded many times. This chain uses TRBV20-1 with TRBJ1-1; 7 bases fit TRBD1. CDR3 length equals 14 residues. Germline values: CDR1 DFQATT, CDR2 SNEGSKA (reference sequence). V shed 3 bases and J 0 bases; nucleotides not matched to a gene: 4. CDR3 in DNA: TGCAGTGCTAGCCGCAGGGGGGTGAACACTGAAGCTTTCTTT. Protein product: CSASRRGVNTEAFF.

This clonotype came up a few times. The gene calls are TRBV6-5 and TRBJ2-2; no reliable D call. This CDR3 has 17 amino acids. Germline CDR1 is MNHEY and CDR2 is SVGAGI. The V end lost 1 base, the J end lost 0 bases, and 12 bases lay between the germline ends. DNA of the CDR3: TGTGCCAGCAGTTACTGGTCCGCCACAGCGAACACCGGGGAGCTGTTTTTT. It codes for CASSYWSATANTGELFF.

This clonotype was observed at least ten times. J is TRBJ2-5 and V is TRBV29-1; 11 bases agree with TRBD2. V trimming: 2 bases; J trimming: 1 base; junction bases outside the gene matches: 9. Germline V gene data show CDR1 as SQVTM and CDR2 as ANQGSEA. The CDR3 covers 17 residues. CDR3 bases: TGCAGCGTTGAAAGTTGGCTAGCGGGAGGCATCCAAGAGACCCAGTACTTC. It specifies CSVESWLAGGIQETQYF.

Comment on this clonotype: A much larger clone differs from this one at a single base, so this may be a read error. The chain links TRBV20-1 to TRBJ2-1, with 9 bases aligning to TRBD1. J gave up 9 bases and V 6 bases, and 21 bases lay outside the gene matches. This CDR3 contains 17 residues. The germline V gene has CDR1 DFQATT and CDR2 SNEGSKA (reference sequence). The CDR3 spells CSAESEMRDRALSEQFF. The DNA for the CDR3 is TGCAGTGCCGAATCAGAGATGCGGGACAGGGCACTCAGTGAGCAGTTCTTC.

This clonotype has ten or more counts. J is TRBJ2-2 and V is TRBV10-3; D is ambiguous. Trimming shortened V by 3 bases and J by 2 bases, and 7 bases separated the two germline ends. Germline assignment: CDR1 ENHRY and CDR2 SYGVKD. The CDR3 length is 14 residues. The CDR3 reads CAISEDTNTGELFF. CDR3 coding DNA: TGTGCCATCAGTGAAGATACAAACACCGGGGAGCTGTTTTTT.

This clonotype was counted at least ten times. This sequence joins TRBV20-1 and TRBJ2-7; D gene uncertain. Germline loops: CDR1 DFQATT, CDR2 SNEGSKA (reference sequence). Trimming removed 2 bases from V and 0 bases from J, with 8 bases in between. This CDR3 is 13 amino acids long. CDR3 protein: CSARSALSYEQYF. CDR3 sequence (DNA): TGCAGTGCTAGAAGCGCCCTCTCCTACGAGCAGTACTTC.

This clonotype was recorded many times. The rearrangement uses TRBV28 and TRBJ1-2; D might be TRBD1 (6 bases). In germline, CDR1 is MDHEN, CDR2 SYDVKM. Trimming left V 7 bases short and J 4 bases short, with 16 bases between. The CDR3 covers 14 residues. CDR3 in DNA: TGTGCCAGCACCCTTGCGGGGGCAGGCTATGGCTACACCTTC. As protein: CASTLAGAGYGYTF.

This clonotype showed up many times. Written as DNA, the CDR3 is TGTGCCAGCAGCTTAATCCAGGGAACGACTGAAGCTTTCTTT. Its translation: CASSLIQGTTEAFF. V usage is TRBV7-3 and J usage is TRBJ1-1; TRBD1 is a possible D gene (5 bases). Germline CDR1 reads SGHTA; CDR2 reads FQGTGA. V gave up 1 base and J gave up 5 bases, with 11 bases separating them. CDR3 length: 14 residues.

The chain combines TRBV19 with TRBJ2-1; 7 bases line up with TRBD1. In germline, CDR1 is LNHDA, CDR2 SQIVND (reference sequence). The CDR3 has 17 amino acids. After removal of 5 bases from V and 0 bases from J, the junction contained 10 bases not matched to a gene. In DNA form, the CDR3 reads TGTGCCAGTAGTCTGACCCGAGACAGGGCCTCCTACAATGAGCAGTTCTTC. Protein product: CASSLTRDRASYNEQFF.

This clonotype was found many times. The V call is TRBV29-1, the J call TRBJ1-2; D unresolved. Germline V gene lookup returns CDR1 SQVTM and CDR2 ANQGSEA. The CDR3 spans 21 residues. The V end was cut by 3 bases, the J end by 1 base, with 33 bases between. CDR3 region: CSVDYDLVTPGLANFNYGYTF. For the CDR3, the DNA is TGCAGCGTTGATTACGATCTCGTAACACCAGGACTTGCAAATTTTAACTATGGCTACACCTTC. Based on the CDR3 plus reference TRBV29-1 and TRBJ1-2, the full variable domain is SAVISQKPSRDICQRGTSLTIQCQVDSQVTMMFWYRQQPGQSLTLIATANQGSEATYESGFVIDKFPISRPNLTFSTLTVSNMSPEDSSIYLCSVDYDLVTPGLANFNYGYTFGSGTRLTVV.

This clonotype was seen at least ten times. V gene TRBV20-1 combines with J gene TRBJ2-4; D is undetermined. Germline V gene sequence: CDR1 DFQATT, CDR2 SNEGSKA (reference sequence). V lost 5 bases to trimming and J lost 8 bases, with 25 bases between them. This CDR3 has 16 amino acids. For the CDR3, the DNA is TGCAGTGCTCCTACCACGCGCTGGCCCTACCCGGACATTCAGTACTTC. This translates into CSAPTTRWPYPDIQYF.

The chain has TRBV18 and TRBJ1-1; possibly TRBD1 for D (5 bases). V gave up 6 bases and J gave up 7 bases, with 9 bases separating them. There are 11 residues in the CDR3. Germline assignment: CDR1 KGHSH and CDR2 LQKENI. CDR3 sequence reads: CASSWGDEAFF. The CDR3 DNA sequence: TGTGCCAGCTCCTGGGGGGATGAAGCTTTCTTT.

This clonotype was detected ten times or more. The chain combines TRBV4-1 with TRBJ2-1; 8 positions match TRBD2. This CDR3 is 15 amino acids long. V lost 4 bases, J lost 9 bases, and 11 bases stayed unmatched. The germline V gene has CDR1 MGHRA and CDR2 YSYEKL. The CDR3 DNA reads as TGCGCCAGCAGCCCCCTAGCGGGCCCAATCGGTGAGCAGTTCTTC. Amino acids: CASSPLAGPIGEQFF.

This clonotype was counted only a few times. J is TRBJ2-7 and V is TRBV19; D tentatively fits TRBD1 or TRBD2 (5 bases each). V lost 4 bases and J lost 2, with 15 bases in between. Looked up from germline, CDR1 is LNHDA and CDR2 is SQIVND (reference sequence). The length of the CDR3 is 15 residues. The CDR3 bases are TGTGCCAGTAGTACCCCGGGGCAGAGAGCCTACGAGCAGTACTTC. This encodes CASSTPGQRAYEQYF.

This clonotype was seen ten or more times. The CDR3 DNA reads TGTGCCAGCAGTTACAGGGCAGGGAACGAGCAGTACTTC. Its protein is CASSYRAGNEQYF. The chain joins TRBV2 to TRBJ2-7, with TRBD1 as a possible D gene (6 bases). The CDR3 is 13 amino acids. CDR1 is SNHLY and CDR2 is FYNNEI in the germline V gene. V was shortened by 5 bases and J by 5 bases, with 13 bases between the two germline ends.

This clonotype has a handful of counts. This chain joins TRBV10-3 and TRBJ2-3; 10 bases agree with TRBD2. Germline V gene sequence: CDR1 ENHRY, CDR2 SYGVKD. J was trimmed by 0 bases and V by 6 bases; bases with no gene match: 0. This CDR3 contains 14 residues. CDR3 nucleotides: TGTGCCATCAGGACTAGCGGGAGCACAGATACGCAGTATTTT. Protein: CAIRTSGSTDTQYF.

J is TRBJ2-1 and V is TRBV6-6, with D unresolved. V was trimmed by 6 bases and J by 8 bases, leaving 14 bases between them. This CDR3 contains 13 residues. Germline-derived CDR1 and CDR2 are MNHNY and SVGAGI (reference sequence). CDR3 DNA: TGTGCCAGCAGCCCCCGCCTCGGCGATGAGCAGTTCTTC. As protein: CASSPRLGDEQFF.

Many counts were recorded for this clonotype. The chain is built from TRBV20-1 and TRBJ2-7; 10 bases are shared with TRBD2. Trimming removed 1 base from V and 2 bases from J; junction bases left unmatched: 5. The CDR3 is 15 amino acids. Germline V lookup: CDR1 DFQATT, CDR2 SNEGSKA (reference sequence). CDR3 bases: TGCAGTGCTAGAGCTATAGCGGGAGGACCCTACGAGCAGTACTTC. The encoded protein is CSARAIAGGPYEQYF.

The rearrangement links TRBV3-1 to TRBJ2-1; 9 bases map to TRBD2. CDR1 is LGHDT, CDR2 YNNKEL, per germline (reference sequence). After removal of 1 base from V and 4 bases from J, the junction contained 14 bases not matched to a gene. This CDR3 comprises 19 residues. The CDR3 is CASSQAIPFTSGSYNEQFF. CDR3 nucleotides: TGTGCCAGCAGCCAAGCCATTCCGTTCACTAGCGGGTCTTACAATGAGCAGTTCTTC.

In this sample, this clonotype turned up many times. The chain links TRBV11-3 to TRBJ2-1; TRBD1 matches 8 bases. The CDR3 extends over 16 amino acids. The V gene's germline CDR1 is SGHNT and CDR2 YENEEA. V was pared by 1 base and J by 2 bases, with 4 bases of the junction left unmatched. The CDR3 bases are TGTGCCAGCAGCTTAGGCGCAGGGGGCACCTACAATGAGCAGTTCTTC. Translating gives CASSLGAGGTYNEQFF.

This clonotype appeared many times. The rearrangement uses TRBV18 and TRBJ2-1; tentatively, D is TRBD1 (5 bases). The CDR3 is 15 residues long. Between the trimmed V and J ends, which lost 4 bases and 9 bases, there was a span of 19 bases. CDR1 is KGHSH and CDR2 is LQKENI in the germline V gene. This chain's CDR3 is CASSLSGSVDSEQFF. The CDR3 DNA sequence: TGTGCCAGCTCACTTTCAGGGTCCGTCGACAGTGAGCAGTTCTTC.

This clonotype was observed many times. This chain uses TRBV10-3 with TRBJ2-1; 10 bases fit TRBD2. CDR1 is ENHRY, CDR2 SYGVKD, per germline. V lost 4 bases and J lost 8; bases outside the gene matches: 11. This CDR3 has 16 residues. For the CDR3, the DNA is TGTGCCATCAGTGTAGTAGCGGGAGGTCAACCCGATGAGCAGTTCTTC. Amino acid sequence: CAISVVAGGQPDEQFF.

Ten or more counts support this clonotype. The chain links TRBV11-2 to TRBJ2-7; possible D gene TRBD2, 8 bases. The CDR3 runs to 15 residues. V was cut by 6 bases and J by 0 bases, with 15 bases left in between. Germline V gives CDR1 SGHAT, CDR2 FQNNGV. CDR3 in amino acids: CASSYSGDSSYEQYF. The DNA of the CDR3 is TGTGCCAGCAGTTATAGCGGGGACAGCTCCTACGAGCAGTACTTC. Full variable domain (outside the CDR3, taken from reference TRBV11-2 and TRBJ2-7): EAGVAQSPRYKIIEKRQSVAFWCNPISGHATLYWYQQILGQGPKLLIQFQNNGVVDDSQLPKDRFSAERLKGVDSTLKIQPAKLEDSAVYLCASSYSGDSSYEQYFGPGTRLTVT.

This clonotype was picked up many times. The CDR3 protein is CASSFANTEAFF. CDR3 sequence (DNA): TGTGCCAGCAGCTTCGCCAACACTGAAGCTTTCTTT. The rearrangement links TRBV7-9 to TRBJ1-1; D is ambiguous. V was cut by 3 bases and J by 2 bases, with 4 bases left in between. The CDR3 spans 12 residues. Germline assignment: CDR1 SEHNR and CDR2 FQNEAQ (reference sequence). The whole variable domain, filled in from reference TRBV7-9 and TRBJ1-1, reads DTGVSQNPRHKITKRGQNVTFRCDPISEHNRLYWYRQTLGQGPEFLTYFQNEAQLEKSRLLSDRFSAERPKGSFSTLEIQRTEQGDSAMYLCASSFANTEAFFGQGTRLTVV.

This clonotype was seen ten or more times. The chain recombines TRBV19 with TRBJ1-5; weak D call: TRBD1 (6 bases). CDR3 length: 15 amino acids. Germline lookup yields CDR1 LNHDA and CDR2 SQIVND (reference sequence). The ends were cut back, 4 bases at V and 7 bases at J, with 17 bases in the middle. The CDR3 here is CASSTWTAGHQPQHF. CDR3 nucleotides: TGTGCCAGTAGTACATGGACAGCAGGGCACCAGCCCCAGCATTTT.

This clonotype occurred a few times. The CDR3 sequence is CASSPDSEDYGYTF. CDR3 coding DNA: TGTGCCAGCTCACCTGACAGCGAGGACTATGGCTACACCTTC. The chain has TRBV18 and TRBJ1-2; perhaps TRBD1 as D (5 bases). From germline, CDR1 is KGHSH and CDR2 LQKENI. The CDR3 has 14 amino acids. Trimming pared 3 bases from V and 3 bases from J, leaving 11 bases between. The full variable domain, completed using reference TRBV18 and TRBJ1-2, is NAGVMQNPRHLVRRRGQEARLRCSPMKGHSHVYWYRQLPEEGLKFMVYLQKENIIDESGMPKERFSAEFPKEGPSILRIQQVVRGDSAAYFCASSPDSEDYGYTFGSGTRLTVV.

This clonotype was counted ten times or more. The V call is TRBV29-1, the J call TRBJ2-3, with 9 positions matching TRBD1. Unmatched junction bases numbered 10, after V lost 6 bases and J lost 3 bases. The germline gives CDR1 SQVTM, CDR2 ANQGSEA. The CDR3 totals 15 residues. As DNA, the CDR3 is TGCAGCGTGACCAGGACAGGGGAAGGAACAGATACGCAGTATTTT. Residues: CSVTRTGEGTDTQYF.